This TCR beta chain was sequenced in a study of PD-L1 blockade in urothelial cancer. Study context: The number of prior chemotherapy regimens per patient was 0 to 3.

As for time point: pretreatment peripheral blood. Each patient gave between 1 and 8 samples, pretreatment and on-treatment. Clones were sequenced by immunoSEQ multiplex PCR, and TCRdb holds only the in-frame ones, with some missing. The sample has under 95,000 clones; roughly 84% are singletons. The V gene lost 0 bases and the J gene lost 4 bases, with 22 bases spanning the gap. The germline CDR1 and CDR2 sequences are MGHRA and YSYEKL. The CDR3 loop spans 20 amino acids. The sequenced sample was PBMCs, obtained around atezolizumab (anti-PD-L1) treatment. The genes are TRBV4-1 and TRBJ2-6, with D perhaps TRBD1 (6 bases). The clonotype originates from a woman aged 70-85 years with urothelial cancer. CDR3 sequence: CASSQDPPGSVRGGANVLTF. CDR3 sequence (DNA): TGCGCCAGCAGCCAAGATCCCCCGGGTTCGGTGAGGGGGGGGGCCAACGTCCTGACTTTC.